The clone carrying this T cell receptor beta chain showed up just a few times. Antigen specificity is unknown. The data derive from a study of T cells after yellow fever vaccination. Notes on the study in general: Repertoires obtained by FACS sorting could include abundant clonotypes that entered as contaminants from the bulk population. Primary-vaccination clones mostly resurfaced post-booster (96% CD4, about 87% CD8). Peaking faster, on day 5 versus 15, the secondary response was nonetheless weaker.

A 5'RACE template-switching step, the method used to make TCR cDNA, added a universal primer site and UMIs. TCRdb fed the 5' RACE reads into MiXCR, producing one record per CDR3 protein. The profile covers hundreds of thousands of distinct CDR3 sequences, with approximately 16% appearing a single time and 17% taken by the ten largest. The CDR3 contains 16 residues. The germline gives CDR1 MNHEY, CDR2 SMNVEV (reference sequence). V was shortened by 5 bases and J by 0 bases, with 11 bases between the two germline ends. The receptor was isolated from a man aged 18 to 29 who received the YFV17D yellow fever vaccine. The source was PBMCs, collected less than 6 days after the first yellow fever vaccination. The rearrangement links TRBV27 to TRBJ2-6; D is perhaps TRBD1 (6 bases). The DNA for the CDR3 is TGTGCCAGCAGTCGGGGACAAGTCTCTGGGGCCAACGTCCTGACTTTC. This encodes CASSRGQVSGANVLTF.